The subject of this entry is one T cell receptor beta chain. Its cognate antigen is unknown. This record comes from a study of shared clonotypes between healthy human individuals. Study observations and caveats: A small donor pool kept down the genetic and exposure-history diversity that was represented. The authors sampled blood alone, and tissue repertoires likely differ.

CD45RO-negative cells were positively selected for CCR7, leaving out terminally differentiated effector memory CD45RA+ cells. Replicate PCRs run on sorted subsets employed 200 ng DNA, around 31,000 T cell genomes. Generated by immunoSEQ multiplex PCR, the TCRdb table keeps only in-frame clones and is missing some. Here the sample spans millions of clones, about 92% being singletons. V dropped 5 bases and J dropped 2 bases, with 15 bases sitting between them. The germline V gene encodes CDR1 MNHEY and CDR2 SMNVEV (reference sequence). This CDR3 region has 15 residues. Sequencing was done on a sample of naive CD8+ T cells from PBMCs. The receptor's source is a man between 18 and 29 years old in good health. Some clones in this sample may be carry-over from other donors' samples. This sequence joins TRBV27 and TRBJ1-1; D might be TRBD1 (5 bases). The DNA of the CDR3 is TGTGCCAGCAGTCTATACCCCGGGACTAACACTGAAGCTTTCTTT. Translation gives CASSLYPGTNTEAFF.